This is a list of T cell receptor beta chains from one sample in a study of blood T cell repertoires in COVID-19. Produced via immunoSEQ multiplex PCR; TCRdb's table is partial and in-frame only. Of around 70,000 clones listed, about 84% are singletons. Source material: peripheral blood. Source of these receptors: an older woman with acute or convalescent COVID-19. Both conserved end residues are part of each CDR3. Each record gives: clone size, D gene, CDR3 length, J gene, V gene, CDR3 DNA, CDR3 protein. D genes are given only for firm matches. Clone size is shown for a subset of rows, as once, few, many or a class of expanded clone.

once	NA	14	TRBJ2-3	TRBV11-2	TGTGCCAGCAGCTTAGGGGCTAGCACAGATACGCAGTATTTT	CASSLGASTDTQYF
few	NA	12	TRBJ2-1	TRBV29-1	TGCAGCGTTACAAAAACAGGCAATGAGCAGTTCTTC	CSVTKTGNEQFF
NA	TRBD1	15	TRBJ1-2	TRBV28	TGTGCCAGCAGTTCTTGGGACAGGGTTGGCTATGGCTACACCTTC	CASSSWDRVGYGYTF
NA	NA	13	TRBJ2-5	TRBV28	TGTGCCAGCAGTGACCGACGGCGAGGGACCCAGTACTTC	CASSDRRRGTQYF
few	NA	14	TRBJ2-1	TRBV2	TGTGCCAGCAGTGAAGCGTCTAGGTACAATGAGCAGTTCTTC	CASSEASRYNEQFF
once	NA	13	TRBJ1-6	TRBV7-9	TGTGCCAGCAGCGTGGACAGAAATTCACCCCTCCACTTT	CASSVDRNSPLHF
NA	TRBD1	15	TRBJ2-1	TRBV5-6	TGTGCCAGCAGCTTGGTAGGACAGGGCTACAATGAGCAGTTCTTC	CASSLVGQGYNEQFF
NA	TRBD1	16	TRBJ2-1	TRBV2	TGTGCCAGCAGCGGACAGGGCGCAAGCTCCTACAATGAGCAGTTCTTC	CASSGQGASSYNEQFF
NA	TRBD1	14	TRBJ2-1	TRBV2	TGTGCCAGCTGCTGGGACAGGGGCTCAGGAGGGCAGTTCTTC	CASCWDRGSGGQFF
NA	TRBD1	15	TRBJ2-5	TRBV7-9	TGTGCCAGCAGCCCCGGACAGGGGGGGCGGGAGACCCAGTACTTC	CASSPGQGGRETQYF
NA	NA	14	TRBJ1-5	TRBV6-5	TGTGCCAACTTGACAGGTTCGCGCAATCAGCCCCAGCATTTT	CANLTGSRNQPQHF
NA	TRBD2	16	TRBJ2-5	TRBV5-1	TGCGCCAGCAGCTTGGGTGCGGGGGGGCCCGAGGAGACCCAGTACTTC	CASSLGAGGPEETQYF
NA	NA	13	TRBJ2-5	TRBV7-8	TGTGCCAGCCGAAAAATCGGCGGGGAGACCCAGTACTTC	CASRKIGGETQYF
NA	NA	14	TRBJ2-5	TRBV7-9	TGTGCCAGCAGCTTAGTGGGGCGAAGGGAGACCCAGTACTTC	CASSLVGRRETQYF
NA	NA	11	TRBJ2-1	TRBV13	TGTGCCAGCAGCTTATTAAATGAGCAGTTCTTC	CASSLLNEQFF
NA	TRBD2	17	TRBJ2-2	TRBV5-4	TGTGCCAGCAGCTCCTCGGGAGGGGGGCGAAGGACCGGGGAGCTGTTTTTT	CASSSSGGGRRTGELFF
NA	TRBD1	14	TRBJ1-1	TRBV18	TGTGCCAGCTCACCGAGGGGGCTGAACACTGAAGCTTTCTTT	CASSPRGLNTEAFF
few	NA	13	TRBJ1-6	TRBV9	TGTGCCAGCAGCGTAGCTAGTGGGGCGTCCCTCCACTTT	CASSVASGASLHF
NA	TRBD2	15	TRBJ2-3	TRBV19	TGTGCCAGTAGGGAGAGACTAGCGGGAACAGATACGCAGTATTTT	CASRERLAGTDTQYF
NA	NA	14	TRBJ1-2	TRBV10-3	TGTGCCATCAGTGAGTCGTCCAGGGAAAGTGGCTACACCTTC	CAISESSRESGYTF
once	TRBD1	15	TRBJ2-5	TRBV28	TGTGCCAGCAGTTTACTGGACAGGGGGGTGCAGACCCAGTACTTC	CASSLLDRGVQTQYF
NA	NA	15	TRBJ1-2	TRBV3-1/TRBV3-2	TGTGCCAGCAGCCAAGATCGAGGCAGGGTCTATGGCTACACCTTC	CASSQDRGRVYGYTF
NA	TRBD1	12	TRBJ2-5	TRBV12-3/TRBV12-4	TGTGCCAGCAGTACAGGGGTCAGGACCCAGTACTTC	CASSTGVRTQYF
NA	NA	15	TRBJ1-2	TRBV9	TGTGCCAGCAGCGTAGACAGGCAGGGCTTCTATGGCTACACCTTC	CASSVDRQGFYGYTF
NA	NA	14	TRBJ1-2	TRBV7-9	TGTGCCAGCAGCACATACCTTGAAACCTATGGCTACACCTTC	CASSTYLETYGYTF
once	TRBD1	16	TRBJ2-3	TRBV23-1	TGCGCCAGCAATAATCCGGGACAGGGACCCTTTAATACGCAGTATTTT	CASNNPGQGPFNTQYF
NA	NA	15	TRBJ1-1	TRBV6-5	TGTGCCAGCAGTTACTCAAGGGGTTGCAACACTGAAGCTTTCTTT	CASSYSRGCNTEAFF
NA	NA	15	TRBJ1-1	TRBV19	TGTGCCAGTAGCTACCGACCACAGGGTCGACCTGAAGCTTTCTTT	CASSYRPQGRPEAFF
NA	TRBD2	18	TRBJ2-3	TRBV5-1	TGCGCCAGCAGCTTGGAATCGGGACTAGCGGGCCGCACAGATACGCAGTATTTT	CASSLESGLAGRTDTQYF
NA	NA	15	TRBJ2-7	TRBV5-6	TGTGCCAGCAGCTTCGGTTCACAGGAAGCCTACGAGCAGTACTTC	CASSFGSQEAYEQYF
NA	TRBD2	20	TRBJ2-6	TRBV9	TGTGCCAGCAGCGTAGGACTAGCGGGCCTTGATCGCTCTGGGGCCAACGTCCTGACTTTC	CASSVGLAGLDRSGANVLTF
NA	NA	15	TRBJ1-2	TRBV3-1/TRBV3-2	TGTGCCAGCAGCCCGCCGGGACACCTGGCCTATGGCTACACCTTC	CASSPPGHLAYGYTF
NA	TRBD1	16	TRBJ2-2	TRBV9	TGTGCCAGCAGCGTAGGGGGACAGGGGGCCACCGGGGAGCTGTTTTTT	CASSVGGQGATGELFF
NA	TRBD1	16	TRBJ1-3	TRBV5-1	TGCGCCAGCAGCTTGGGACAGGGATCCCCTGGAAACACCATATATTTT	CASSLGQGSPGNTIYF
once	NA	13	TRBJ2-7	TRBV24-1	TGTGCCACCAGTGCCGAGGGTTCCTACGAGCAGTACTTC	CATSAEGSYEQYF
NA	TRBD1	16	TRBJ1-2	TRBV27	TGTGCCAGCAGTTTATCGGGACAGGGCCATTACTATGGCTACACCTTC	CASSLSGQGHYYGYTF
NA	NA	14	TRBJ2-2	TRBV7-3	TGTGCCAGCAGCTCCCTGTCAGGGGCCGGGGAGCTGTTTTTT	CASSSLSGAGELFF
few	NA	13	TRBJ1-4	TRBV6-5	TGTGCCAGCACCTCTAATGCTGGTGAAAAACTGTTTTTT	CASTSNAGEKLFF
NA	NA	13	TRBJ2-1	TRBV7-3	TGTGCCAGCAGCTCTTCTAGCCCCAATGAGCAGTTCTTC	CASSSSSPNEQFF
NA	NA	17	TRBJ1-4	TRBV15	TGTGCCACCAGCATGGGACTCACAATCCGCACTAATGAAAAACTGTTTTTT	CATSMGLTIRTNEKLFF
NA	TRBD1	15	TRBJ1-2	TRBV5-5	TGTGCCAGCAGCCCACTTCCCGACAGGGCGGATGGCTACACCTTC	CASSPLPDRADGYTF
NA	NA	14	TRBJ1-2	TRBV28	TGTGCCAGCAGTTCGCACAGGTCCTGGTATGGCTACACCTTC	CASSSHRSWYGYTF
NA	TRBD1	18	TRBJ2-1	TRBV5-1	TGCGCCAGCAGCCCGATGGGGGCTGGGGACAGGGGTTTCAATGAGCAGTTCTTC	CASSPMGAGDRGFNEQFF
NA	NA	15	TRBJ2-6	TRBV6-5	TGTGCCAGCAGTCCAGGCGCCTCTGGGGCCAACGTCCTGACTTTC	CASSPGASGANVLTF
NA	TRBD1	15	TRBJ1-6	TRBV9	TGTGCCAGCAGCGTAGAGGGACAGAGTAATTCACCCCTCCACTTT	CASSVEGQSNSPLHF
few	TRBD1	14	TRBJ1-2	TRBV29-1	TGCAGCGTTGAAGACTACGGACAGGGAAGCGGCTACACCTTC	CSVEDYGQGSGYTF
NA	TRBD1	15	TRBJ2-7	TRBV2	TGTGCCAGCAGTGAAGGTTACAGGGGGCATCGCGAGCAGTACTTC	CASSEGYRGHREQYF
NA	NA	14	TRBJ1-4	TRBV7-8	TGTGCCAGCAGCTTAAGCGGGGAAAATGAAAAACTGTTTTTT	CASSLSGENEKLFF
few	NA	14	TRBJ1-2	TRBV29-1	TGCAGCGTTGCATCAGGGCAGTCGGCGGATGGCTACACCTTC	CSVASGQSADGYTF
NA	NA	11	TRBJ1-2	TRBV7-9	TGTGCCAGCAGCTTGCAGTATGGCTACACCTTC	CASSLQYGYTF
NA	NA	13	TRBJ1-1	TRBV28	TGTGCCAGCCGTTTACTTTATGTCACTGAAGCTTTCTTT	CASRLLYVTEAFF
NA	NA	14	TRBJ2-7	TRBV7-9	TGTGCCAGCAGCTTAGGGACTGAAAATTACGAGCAGTACTTC	CASSLGTENYEQYF
NA	NA	14	TRBJ1-2	TRBV19	TGTGCCAGTAGTATACTGTCAGGGATAGGTGGCTACACCTTC	CASSILSGIGGYTF
NA	NA	18	TRBJ2-2	TRBV14	TGTGCCAGCAGCCAAGAATTAAGGAGGGGAGGAGTCACCGGGGAGCTGTTTTTT	CASSQELRRGGVTGELFF
NA	TRBD1	15	TRBJ2-1	TRBV4-1	TGCGCCAGCAGCCTCTTTTCCGGGACAGGCAATGAGCAGTTCTTC	CASSLFSGTGNEQFF
NA	TRBD1	14	TRBJ2-7	TRBV4-1	TGCGCCAGCAGCCAAGAACAGGGGATCTACGAGCAGTACTTC	CASSQEQGIYEQYF
NA	TRBD1	17	TRBJ1-3	TRBV9	TGTGCCAGCAGCAAACAGGGGTATCAACGCTCTGGAAACACCATATATTTT	CASSKQGYQRSGNTIYF
NA	TRBD2	16	TRBJ2-7	TRBV5-4	TGTGCCAGCAGCTGGACTAGCGGGGGAGGGTCCTACGAGCAGTACTTC	CASSWTSGGGSYEQYF